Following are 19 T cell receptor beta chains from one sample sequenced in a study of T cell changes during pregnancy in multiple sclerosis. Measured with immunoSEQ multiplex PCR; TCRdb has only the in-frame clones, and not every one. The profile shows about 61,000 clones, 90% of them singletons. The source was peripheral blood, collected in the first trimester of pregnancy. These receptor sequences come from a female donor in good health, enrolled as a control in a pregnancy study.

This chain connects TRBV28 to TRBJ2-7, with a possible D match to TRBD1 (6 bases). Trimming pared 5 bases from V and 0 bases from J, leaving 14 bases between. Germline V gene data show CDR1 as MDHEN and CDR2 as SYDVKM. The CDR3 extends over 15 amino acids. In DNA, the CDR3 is TGTGCCAGCAGTCCCCCCACAGGGAACTCCTACGAGCAGTACTTC. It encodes CASSPPTGNSYEQYF.

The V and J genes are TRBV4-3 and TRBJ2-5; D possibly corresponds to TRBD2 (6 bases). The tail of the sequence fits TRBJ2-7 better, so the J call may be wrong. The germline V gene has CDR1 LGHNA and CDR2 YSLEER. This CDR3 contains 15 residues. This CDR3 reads CASSQAGGRSYEQYF. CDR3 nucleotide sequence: TGCGCCAGCAGCCAAGCCGGGGGTCGCAGCTACGAGCAGTACTTC.

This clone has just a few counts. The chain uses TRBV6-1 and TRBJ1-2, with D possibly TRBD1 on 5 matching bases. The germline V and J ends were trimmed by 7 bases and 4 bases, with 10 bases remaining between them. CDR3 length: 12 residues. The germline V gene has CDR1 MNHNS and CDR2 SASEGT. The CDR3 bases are TGTGCCAGCACCACAGGCCCCTATGGCTACACCTTC. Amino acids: CASTTGPYGYTF.

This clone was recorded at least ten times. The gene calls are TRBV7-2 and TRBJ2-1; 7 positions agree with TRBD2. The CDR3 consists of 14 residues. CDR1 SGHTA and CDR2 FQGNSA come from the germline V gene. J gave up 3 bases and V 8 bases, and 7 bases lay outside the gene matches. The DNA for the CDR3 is TGTGCCAGCGGGATTCCGGGGGGCTACAATGAGCAGTTCTTC. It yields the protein CASGIPGGYNEQFF.

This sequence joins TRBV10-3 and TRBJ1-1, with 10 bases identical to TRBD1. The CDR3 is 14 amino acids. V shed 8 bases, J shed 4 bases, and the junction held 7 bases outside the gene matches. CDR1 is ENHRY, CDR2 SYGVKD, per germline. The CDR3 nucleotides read TGTGCCATCGATGACAGGGGGCGCGGCACTGAAGCTTTCTTT. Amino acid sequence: CAIDDRGRGTEAFF.

CDR3 protein: CAISESEDRGGTGELFF. As DNA, the CDR3 is TGTGCCATCAGTGAGTCGGAGGATAGGGGAGGTACCGGGGAGCTGTTTTTT. The rearrangement links TRBV10-3 to TRBJ2-2; D possibly corresponds to TRBD2 (6 bases). V lost 0 bases and J lost 5, with 16 bases in between. Germline V gives CDR1 ENHRY, CDR2 SYGVKD. The CDR3 has 17 amino acids.

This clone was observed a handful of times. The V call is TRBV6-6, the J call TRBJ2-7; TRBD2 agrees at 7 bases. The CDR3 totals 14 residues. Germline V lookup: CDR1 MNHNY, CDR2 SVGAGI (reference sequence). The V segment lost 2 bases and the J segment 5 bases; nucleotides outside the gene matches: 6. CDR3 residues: CASSYGGGPHEQYF. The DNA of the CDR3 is TGTGCCAGCAGTTACGGGGGAGGGCCCCACGAGCAGTACTTC.

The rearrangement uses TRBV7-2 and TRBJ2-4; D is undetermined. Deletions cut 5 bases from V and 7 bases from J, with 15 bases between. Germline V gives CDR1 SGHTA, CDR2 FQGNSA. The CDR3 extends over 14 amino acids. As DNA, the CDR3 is TGTGCCAGCAGCCTTTACGGAAGAGGCAACATTCAGTACTTC. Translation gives CASSLYGRGNIQYF.

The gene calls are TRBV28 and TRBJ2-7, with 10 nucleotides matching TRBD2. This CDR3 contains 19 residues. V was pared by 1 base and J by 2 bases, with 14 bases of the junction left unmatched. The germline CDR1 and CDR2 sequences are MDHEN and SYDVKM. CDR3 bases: TGTGCCAGCAGTTTATCTTACCCAACTAGCGGGACTAGTACCTACGAGCAGTACTTC. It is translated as CASSLSYPTSGTSTYEQYF.

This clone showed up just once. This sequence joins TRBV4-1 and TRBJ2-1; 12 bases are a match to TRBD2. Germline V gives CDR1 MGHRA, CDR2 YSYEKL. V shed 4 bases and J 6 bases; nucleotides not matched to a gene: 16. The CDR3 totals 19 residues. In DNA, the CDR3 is TGCGCCAGCAGCCCGAGGCGACTAGCGGGAGAGTCAATCTGCAATGAGCAGTTCTTC. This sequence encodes CASSPRRLAGESICNEQFF.

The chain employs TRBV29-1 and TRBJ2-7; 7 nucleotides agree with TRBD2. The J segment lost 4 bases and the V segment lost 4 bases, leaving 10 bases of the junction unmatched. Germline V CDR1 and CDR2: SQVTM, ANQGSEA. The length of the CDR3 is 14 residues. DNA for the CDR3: TGCAGCGTTGGAGGCCGCGGGAGTCTATACGAGCAGTACTTC. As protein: CSVGGRGSLYEQYF.

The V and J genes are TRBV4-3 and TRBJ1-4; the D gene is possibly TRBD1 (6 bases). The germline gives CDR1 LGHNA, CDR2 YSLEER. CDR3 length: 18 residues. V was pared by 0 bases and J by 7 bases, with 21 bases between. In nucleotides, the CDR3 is TGCGCCAGCAGCCAAGAAAGGTCCCGGGGGGCGTTTGGTGAAAAACTGTTTTTT. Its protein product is CASSQERSRGAFGEKLFF.

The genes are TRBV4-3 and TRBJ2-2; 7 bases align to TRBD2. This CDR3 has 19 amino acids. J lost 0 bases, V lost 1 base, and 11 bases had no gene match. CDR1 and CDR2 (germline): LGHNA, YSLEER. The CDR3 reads CASSQGIRLAETNTGELFF. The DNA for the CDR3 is TGCGCCAGCAGCCAAGGAATAAGGCTAGCGGAGACGAACACCGGGGAGCTGTTTTTT.

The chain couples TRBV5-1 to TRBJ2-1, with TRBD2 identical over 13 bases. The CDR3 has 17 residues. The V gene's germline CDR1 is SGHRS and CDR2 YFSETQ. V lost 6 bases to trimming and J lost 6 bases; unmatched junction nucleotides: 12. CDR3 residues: CASTWTSGRLGSNEQFF. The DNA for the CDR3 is TGCGCCAGCACTTGGACTAGCGGGAGACTGGGGAGCAATGAGCAGTTCTTC.

The CDR3 DNA follows: TGTGCCAGCAGCTTAGGAGACTCCTACGAGCAGTACTTC. Amino acids: CASSLGDSYEQYF. The J gene is TRBJ2-7, the V gene TRBV7-6; D remains ambiguous. V lost 1 base, J lost 0 bases, and 4 bases lay in between. The CDR3 has 13 residues. In germline, CDR1 is SGHVS, CDR2 FNYEAQ. The full variable domain, its missing parts supplied by reference TRBV7-6 and TRBJ2-7, is GAGVSQSPRYKVTKRGQDVALRCDPISGHVSLYWYRQALGQGPEFLTYFNYEAQQDKSGLPNDRFSAERPEGSISTLTIQRTEQRDSAMYRCASSLGDSYEQYFGPGTRLTVT.

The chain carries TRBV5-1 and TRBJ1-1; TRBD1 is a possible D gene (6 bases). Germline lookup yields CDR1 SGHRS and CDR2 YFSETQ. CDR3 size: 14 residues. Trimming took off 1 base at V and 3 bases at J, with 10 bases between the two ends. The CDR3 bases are TGCGCCAGCAGCTTGAGGGCAGGGGACACTGAAGCTTTCTTT. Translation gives CASSLRAGDTEAFF.

CDR3 residues: CASSSGVNEQFF. The CDR3 region has the DNA TGTGCCAGCAGCTCGGGGGTTAATGAGCAGTTCTTC. V gene TRBV7-2 combines with J gene TRBJ2-1, with TRBD2 as a possible D gene (6 bases). The germline gives CDR1 SGHTA, CDR2 FQGNSA. The V and J ends lost 4 bases and 7 bases respectively, with 8 bases between them. This CDR3 has 12 residues.

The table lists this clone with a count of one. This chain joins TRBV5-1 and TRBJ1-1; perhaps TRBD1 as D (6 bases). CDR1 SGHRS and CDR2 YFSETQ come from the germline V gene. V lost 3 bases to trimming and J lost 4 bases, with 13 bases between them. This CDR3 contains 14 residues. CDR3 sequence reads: CASSWTRGGTEAFF. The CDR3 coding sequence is TGCGCCAGCAGCTGGACTAGGGGGGGCACTGAAGCTTTCTTT. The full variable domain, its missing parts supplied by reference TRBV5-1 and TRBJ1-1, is KAGVTQTPRYLIKTRGQQVTLSCSPISGHRSVSWYQQTPGQGLQFLFEYFSETQRNKGNFPGRFSGRQFSNSRSEMNVSTLELGDSALYLCASSWTRGGTEAFFGQGTRLTVV.

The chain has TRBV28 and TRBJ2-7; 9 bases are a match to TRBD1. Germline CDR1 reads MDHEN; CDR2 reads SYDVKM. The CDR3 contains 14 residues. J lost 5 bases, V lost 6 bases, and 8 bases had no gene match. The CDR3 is CASSTGGVDDEQYF. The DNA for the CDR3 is TGTGCCAGCAGCACAGGGGGCGTGGATGACGAGCAGTACTTC.